This TCR beta chain was profiled in a study of graft-versus-host responses after intestinal transplantation. CDR1 and CDR2 from the germline V gene are SEHNR and FQNEAQ (reference sequence). The CDR3 is made up of 16 amino acids. Trimming removed 3 bases from V and 2 bases from J; junction bases left unmatched: 5. Sequencing used immunoSEQ multiplex PCR; TCRdb keeps in-frame clones, though not all of them. The table lists about 45,000 clones, about 91% of them singletons. The source was PBMCs, collected 524 days after transplant. The V gene is TRBV7-9, the J gene TRBJ2-1, with TRBD2 matching 9 bases. The sequence was obtained from a human patient who received an intestinal transplant, so some T cells may come from the graft donor. The CDR3 reads CASSLDGGRAYNEQFF. The CDR3 region has the DNA TGTGCCAGCAGCTTGGATGGCGGGAGGGCCTACAATGAGCAGTTCTTC. The whole variable domain, remainder taken from reference TRBV7-9 and TRBJ2-1, is DTGVSQNPRHKITKRGQNVTFRCDPISEHNRLYWYRQTLGQGPEFLTYFQNEAQLEKSRLLSDRFSAERPKGSFSTLEIQRTEQGDSAMYLCASSLDGGRAYNEQFFGPGTRLTVL.